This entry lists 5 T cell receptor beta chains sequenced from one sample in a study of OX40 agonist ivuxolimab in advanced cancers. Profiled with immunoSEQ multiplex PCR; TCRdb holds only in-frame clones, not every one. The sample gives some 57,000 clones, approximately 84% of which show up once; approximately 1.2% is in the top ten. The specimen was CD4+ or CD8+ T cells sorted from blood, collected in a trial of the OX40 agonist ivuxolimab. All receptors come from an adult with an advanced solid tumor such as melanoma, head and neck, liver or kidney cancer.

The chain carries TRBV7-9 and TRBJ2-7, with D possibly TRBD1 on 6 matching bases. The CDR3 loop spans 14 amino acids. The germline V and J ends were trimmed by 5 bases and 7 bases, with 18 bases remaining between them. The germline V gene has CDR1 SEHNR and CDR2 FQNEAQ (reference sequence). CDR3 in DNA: TGTGCCAGCAGCCTAACACAGATGCAGGGGGAGCAGTACTTC. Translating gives CASSLTQMQGEQYF.

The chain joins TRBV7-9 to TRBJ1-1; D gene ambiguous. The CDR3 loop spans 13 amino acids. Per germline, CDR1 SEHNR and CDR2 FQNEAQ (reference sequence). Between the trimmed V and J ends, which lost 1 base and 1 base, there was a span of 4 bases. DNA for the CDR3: TGTGCCAGCAGCTTAGAGAAGAACACTGAAGCTTTCTTT. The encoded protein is CASSLEKNTEAFF.

CDR3 in DNA: TGTGCCACCTATGCGGGGGGAAGGAACACCGGGGAGCTGTTTTTT. This gives the protein CATYAGGRNTGELFF. The chain couples TRBV19 to TRBJ2-2; 8 bases agree with TRBD2. V lost 10 bases, J lost 1 base, and 8 bases stayed unmatched. CDR3 length: 15 amino acids. Germline V gives CDR1 LNHDA, CDR2 SQIVND (reference sequence).

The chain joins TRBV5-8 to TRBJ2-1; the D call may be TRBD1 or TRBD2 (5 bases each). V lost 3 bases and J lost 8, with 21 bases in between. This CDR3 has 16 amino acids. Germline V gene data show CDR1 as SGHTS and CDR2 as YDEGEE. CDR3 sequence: CASSSYIDRGVDEQFF. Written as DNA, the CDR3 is TGTGCCAGCAGCTCCTATATCGACAGAGGGGTCGATGAGCAGTTCTTC.

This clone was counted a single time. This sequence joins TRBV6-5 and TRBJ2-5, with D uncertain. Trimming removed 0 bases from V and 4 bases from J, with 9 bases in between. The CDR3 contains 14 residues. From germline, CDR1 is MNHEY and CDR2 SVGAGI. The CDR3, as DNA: TGTGCCAGCAGTTACTCGACGGGTCCAGAGACCCAGTACTTC. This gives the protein CASSYSTGPETQYF.